The source of this T cell receptor (beta chain) is a study of blood T cell repertoires in COVID-19 (dated by TCRdb to 2020 to 2022). For the study in its entirety: ImmuneRACE Cohort 3 recovered participants were defined by two consecutive negative NP/OP PCR tests, healthcare professional clearance, or symptom resolution. Samples from collaborators originated in the United States, Italy and Spain and spanned both the acute and convalescent phases of COVID-19. The prospective study material was composed of cDNA or gDNA derived from T cells, B-cell-depleted T cells, or PBMCs. The dataset comprised deeply sampled blood TCRbeta repertoires from subjects exposed to, actively infected with, or recovered from COVID-19. The repertoires were made available in a free public database intended to serve as a resource for research on the immune response to SARS-CoV-2. The samples were drawn from the first 160 participants of the ongoing ImmuneRACE study and from under 1,500 subjects provided by 6 global collaborators. Nearly every sample came with metadata listing a de-identified subject ID, COVID-19 status, age in years and sex. Where available, HLA class I and class II types were obtained from metadata supplied by the sample provider rather than from assay-based typing.

Beyond this particular receptor, the publication reports: How much clinical and demographic metadata was included differed by source and by participant, and the metadata was provided uncurated.

V lost 0 bases and J lost 6 bases; the stretch between them is 12 bases long. Inclusive of the bounding cysteine and phenylalanine, the CDR3 is 15 residues long. The DNA shown is the 45-base CDR3, in frame from base 1. The germline V gene sets CDR1 to ENHRY and CDR2 to SYGVKD. TCRbeta CDR3 regions were amplified from genomic DNA using the immunoSEQ Assay, a bias-controlled multiplex PCR. Per the source publication's procedure: The number of nucleated cells in each sample was estimated from the amplification of reference gene primers within the assay. Sequence reads were collapsed and filtered to measure the absolute abundance of every unique TCRbeta CDR3 rearrangement. For each sample, productive Simpson clonality was calculated by taking the square root of Simpson's diversity index across productive rearrangements. TCRdb limited this immuneACCESS table to in-frame rearrangements with V and J called. A share of clones is missing; checked studies link under half to unresolved V genes, and the rest is unexplained. V and J calls and clone size are as listed in that table; D and trimming were resolved from the DNA. This sample holds some 200,000 clones; around 85% were observed only once. The ten most abundant clones make up approximately 3.1% of the sample.

A single count supports this clone. Its cognate antigen has yet to be identified. Base qualities were left out, and no much larger clone turns up one base away. Participants in the prospective study were aged roughly 18 to 95 years, lived in over 20 United States geographic areas, and enrolled through a virtual design. Cohort assignment in the prospective study relied on participant-reported clinical history from a screening survey and a study questionnaire. In the prospective study, mobile phlebotomists collected whole blood, serum and a nasopharyngeal or oropharyngeal swab from each participant. Participants in the prospective study had the option to provide additional blood draws and questionnaires over a roughly 2-month period. Blood samples from the prospective study were shipped frozen or at room temperature prior to DNA extraction.

Recombination connected TRBV10-3 to TRBJ1-5, with TRBD1 tentatively as D gene (5 bases match). This TCR was recovered from a woman between 50 and 59 years old in a cohort exposed to, infected with or recovered from COVID-19 (not recorded which). The sample taken for sequencing was PBMCs or T cells enriched from blood (not recorded which). This receptor carries the CDR3 CAISESVAGLQPQHF. In nucleotide form, the sequence is TGTGCCATCAGTGAGTCGGTGGCAGGGCTTCAGCCCCAGCATTTT.